The entry below describes one T cell receptor beta chain. Other DNA sequences in this specimen translate into the identical CDR3. This CDR3 has 15 amino acids. Trimming cost V 7 bases and J 1 base; bases outside gene matches: 5. CDR1 and CDR2 (germline): MNHEY, SVGAGI. Original methodology: It was from reference gene primer amplification that nucleated cell counts were estimated. Repertoires were generated with immunoSEQ multiplex PCR, while TCRdb's copy carries only in-frame clones and drops some. V and J calls and clone size follow that table, whereas D and trimming were derived from the DNA. This table holds around 300,000 clones, approximately 90% found once. The data belong to a study of blood T cell repertoires in COVID-19. For the study at large: Specimens from acute and convalescent COVID-19 originated in the United States, Italy and Spain. T cells, B-cell-depleted T cells, or PBMCs supplied cDNA or gDNA.

The specimen sequenced was peripheral blood. This sequence was found in a woman in her thirties with active or convalescent COVID-19. V gene TRBV6-5 combines with J gene TRBJ1-5; 9 nucleotides line up with TRBD1. The CDR3 sequence: CASTRTGDSNQPQHF. In DNA, the CDR3 is TGTGCCAGCACCAGGACAGGGGACAGCAATCAGCCCCAGCATTTT.